The 17 T cell receptor beta chains below were found in one sample sequenced in a study of cytomegalovirus exposure and HLA in healthy donors. Using immunoSEQ multiplex PCR, the repertoire was profiled, and TCRdb retains in-frame clones only, with some absent. The sample has over 200,000 clones, roughly 91% seen once. Sample: PBMCs. These TCRs come from a woman in her thirties in good health and CMV-seronegative.

This rearrangement joins TRBV7-2 to TRBJ1-2, with D tentatively TRBD1 (5 bases). The germline gives CDR1 SGHTA, CDR2 FQGNSA. Trimming shortened V by 0 bases and J by 8 bases, and 13 bases separated the two germline ends. The length of the CDR3 is 14 residues. The CDR3 DNA follows: TGTGCCAGCAGCTTAGCGGGACTTTCGGGGGGCTACACCTTC. It codes for CASSLAGLSGGYTF.

In its sample, this clone was seen once. V and J are TRBV5-1 and TRBJ2-1; 7 bases match TRBD1. The V gene's germline CDR1 is SGHRS and CDR2 YFSETQ. V lost 0 bases to trimming and J lost 0 bases; unmatched junction nucleotides: 0. This CDR3 has 15 amino acids. The CDR3 DNA reads as TGCGCCAGCAGCTTGGACAGGGGCTCCTACAATGAGCAGTTCTTC. This translates into CASSLDRGSYNEQFF.

In its sample, this clone was seen a few times. The rearrangement uses TRBV7-9 and TRBJ2-1, with 8 bases lining up with TRBD2. The ends lost 5 bases at V and 3 bases at J; junction bases unmatched: 6. CDR3 size: 15 residues. Germline V gene lookup returns CDR1 SEHNR and CDR2 FQNEAQ (reference sequence). CDR3 amino acids: CASSVAGLGYNEQFF. CDR3 in DNA: TGTGCCAGCAGCGTCGCGGGACTAGGCTACAATGAGCAGTTCTTC.

This clone occurred once. The chain combines TRBV27 with TRBJ2-3; 9 positions match TRBD2. The CDR3 totals 19 residues. Germline V gene data show CDR1 as MNHEY and CDR2 as SMNVEV (reference sequence). The V segment lost 2 bases and the J segment 1 base; nucleotides outside the gene matches: 13. In DNA, the CDR3 is TGTGCCAGCAGTTTACACACCGCGGGAGGGCCCTCTCGCACAGATACGCAGTATTTT. It translates to CASSLHTAGGPSRTDTQYF.

Remarks on this clone: In the same sample, other DNA sequences code for this CDR3. CDR3 amino acids: CATSRVAGELFF. Written as DNA, the CDR3 is TGTGCCACCAGCAGAGTTGCCGGGGAGCTGTTTTTT. The chain uses TRBV15 and TRBJ2-2; D is ambiguous. V was clipped by 1 base and J by 6 bases, with 3 bases between them. Germline V gives CDR1 LNHNV, CDR2 YYDKDF (reference sequence). This CDR3 comprises 12 residues.

V and J are TRBV12-5 and TRBJ1-5; 9 nucleotides align to TRBD1. CDR1 and CDR2 (germline): LGHNT, FRNRAP. V trimming: 4 bases; J trimming: 5 bases; junction bases outside the gene matches: 6. The CDR3 has 15 amino acids. In DNA form, the CDR3 reads TGTGCTAGTGGTTGGACAGGGGCTACCGATCAGCCCCAGCATTTT. As protein: CASGWTGATDQPQHF.

V is TRBV6-1 and J is TRBJ2-3; 13 nucleotides line up with TRBD2. CDR1 is MNHNS and CDR2 is SASEGT in the germline V gene. Trimming at V came to 2 bases and at J to 0 bases, leaving 5 bases not matched to a gene. The CDR3 is 18 amino acids. CDR3 loop: CASSEPGLAGISTDTQYF. CDR3 DNA: TGTGCCAGCAGTGAACCGGGACTAGCGGGAATTAGCACAGATACGCAGTATTTT.

V gene TRBV7-6 combines with J gene TRBJ2-1; 11 positions agree with TRBD2. There are 15 residues in the CDR3. Germline CDR1 and CDR2: SGHVS and FNYEAQ. J lost 7 bases, V lost 5 bases, and 7 bases had no gene match. The CDR3 here is CASSLLAGAGNEQFF. In nucleotides, the CDR3 is TGTGCCAGCAGCCTACTAGCGGGAGCGGGAAATGAGCAGTTCTTC.

V usage is TRBV19 and J usage is TRBJ2-7; 9 nucleotides line up with TRBD2. The CDR3 covers 14 residues. Per the germline V gene, CDR1 is LNHDA and CDR2 is SQIVND (reference sequence). With 5 bases clipped from V and 6 bases from J, the junction kept 8 bases outside the gene matches. CDR3 nucleotide sequence: TGTGCCAGTAGTGACCCGGGACTAGCAGCCGAGCAGTACTTC. It encodes CASSDPGLAAEQYF.

This rearrangement joins TRBV28 to TRBJ2-7; the D gene is possibly TRBD2 (6 bases). Germline CDR1 is MDHEN and CDR2 is SYDVKM. The CDR3 is 15 residues long. Trimming shortened V by 6 bases and J by 3 bases, and 18 bases separated the two germline ends. CDR3 nucleotide sequence: TGTGCCAGCAGGGCTCCGGCAGGAGGGGACTACGAGCAGTACTTC. It is translated as CASRAPAGGDYEQYF.

J is TRBJ2-1 and V is TRBV29-1; D unresolved. The CDR3 is 13 amino acids. V lost 3 bases and J 1 base, leaving 7 bases between the germline ends. Germline CDR1 and CDR2: SQVTM and ANQGSEA. Here the CDR3 reads CSVEVVSYNEQFF. Here the CDR3 DNA reads TGCAGCGTTGAGGTGGTATCCTACAATGAGCAGTTCTTC.

This clone was observed a few times. The rearrangement links TRBV7-3 to TRBJ2-1; TRBD2 matches 14 bases. V lost 5 bases, J lost 5 bases, and 2 bases stayed unmatched. Germline values: CDR1 SGHTA, CDR2 FQGTGA. The CDR3 covers 15 residues. CDR3 residues: CASSPGLAGDNEQFF. CDR3 DNA sequence: TGTGCCAGCAGCCCGGGACTAGCGGGAGACAATGAGCAGTTCTTC.

The rearrangement joins TRBV13 to TRBJ2-2; D might be TRBD1 or TRBD2, each matching 6 bases. Germline CDR1 is PRHDT and CDR2 is FYEKMQ (reference sequence). V was trimmed by 1 base and J by 1 base, leaving 19 bases between them. The CDR3 has 19 amino acids. CDR3 protein: CASSLEDPGAAGNTGELFF. CDR3 nucleotides: TGTGCCAGCAGCTTAGAAGACCCGGGGGCCGCTGGGAACACCGGGGAGCTGTTTTTT.

The rearrangement joins TRBV11-2 to TRBJ2-1; 9 bases map to TRBD2. J was trimmed by 0 bases and V by 5 bases; bases with no gene match: 14. This CDR3 is built from 19 residues. Germline V CDR1 and CDR2: SGHAT, FQNNGV. The CDR3 loop is CASSVEAREGPSSYNEQFF. CDR3 sequence (DNA): TGTGCCAGCAGCGTTGAGGCGCGGGAGGGCCCCAGCTCCTACAATGAGCAGTTCTTC.

The chain is built from TRBV9 and TRBJ2-7; the match to TRBD1 covers 11 bases. V was clipped by 2 bases and J by 4 bases; unmatched bases: 2. This CDR3 is built from 14 residues. Germline V lookup: CDR1 SGDLS, CDR2 YYNGEE. The CDR3 protein is CASSVWDRGYEQYF. Written as DNA, the CDR3 is TGTGCCAGCAGCGTTTGGGACAGGGGGTACGAGCAGTACTTC.

V is TRBV5-1 and J is TRBJ1-2; 10 nucleotides agree with TRBD1. Germline CDR1 reads SGHRS; CDR2 reads YFSETQ. V shed 3 bases, J shed 4 bases, and the junction held 3 bases outside the gene matches. This CDR3 spans 14 amino acids. The CDR3 DNA sequence: TGCGCCAGCAGCTCAAGACAGGGGGCCTATGGCTACACCTTC. Translated: CASSSRQGAYGYTF.

The J gene is TRBJ1-2, the V gene TRBV29-1; TRBD1 matches at 8 bases. This CDR3 contains 13 residues. Per germline, CDR1 SQVTM and CDR2 ANQGSEA. Losses at the gene ends were 7 bases for V and 2 bases for J; bases not matched to a gene: 6. The CDR3 nucleotides read TGCAGCGCCGATGACAGGGGAAACTATGGCTACACCTTC. As protein: CSADDRGNYGYTF.